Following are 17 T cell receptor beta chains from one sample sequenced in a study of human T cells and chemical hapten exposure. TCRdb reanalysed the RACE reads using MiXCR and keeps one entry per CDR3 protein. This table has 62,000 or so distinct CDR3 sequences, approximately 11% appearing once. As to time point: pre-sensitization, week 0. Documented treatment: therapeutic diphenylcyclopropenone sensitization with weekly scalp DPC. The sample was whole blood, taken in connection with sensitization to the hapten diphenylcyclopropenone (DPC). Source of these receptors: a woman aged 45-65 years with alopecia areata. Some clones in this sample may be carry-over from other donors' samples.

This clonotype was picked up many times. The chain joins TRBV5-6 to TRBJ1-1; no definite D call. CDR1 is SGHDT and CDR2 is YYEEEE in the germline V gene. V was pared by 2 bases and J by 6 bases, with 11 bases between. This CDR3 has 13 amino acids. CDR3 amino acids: CASSFVASPEAFF. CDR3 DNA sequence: TGTGCCAGCAGCTTTGTAGCGAGTCCTGAAGCTTTCTTT.

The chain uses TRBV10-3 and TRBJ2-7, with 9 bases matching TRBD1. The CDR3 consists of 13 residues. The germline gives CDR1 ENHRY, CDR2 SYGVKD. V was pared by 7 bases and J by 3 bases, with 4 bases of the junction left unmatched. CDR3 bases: TGTGCCATCAACCGGGACAGGGTCTACGAGCAGTACTTC. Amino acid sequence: CAINRDRVYEQYF.

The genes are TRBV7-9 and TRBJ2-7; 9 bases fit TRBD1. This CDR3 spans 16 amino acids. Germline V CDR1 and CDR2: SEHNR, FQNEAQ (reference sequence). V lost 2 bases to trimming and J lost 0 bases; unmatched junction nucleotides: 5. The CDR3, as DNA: TGTGCCAGCAGCTTATCGGGGACAGGGAGCTCCTACGAGCAGTACTTC. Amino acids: CASSLSGTGSSYEQYF.

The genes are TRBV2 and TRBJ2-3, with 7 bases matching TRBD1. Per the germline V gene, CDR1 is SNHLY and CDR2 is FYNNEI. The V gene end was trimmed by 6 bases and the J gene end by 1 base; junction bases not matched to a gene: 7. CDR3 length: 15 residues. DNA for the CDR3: TGTGCCAGCAGCCTCCGGGACAGAGGCACAGATACGCAGTATTTT. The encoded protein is CASSLRDRGTDTQYF.

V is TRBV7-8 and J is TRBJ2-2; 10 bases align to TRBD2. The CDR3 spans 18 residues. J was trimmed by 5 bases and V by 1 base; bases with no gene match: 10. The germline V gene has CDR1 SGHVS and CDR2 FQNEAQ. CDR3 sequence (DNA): TGTGCCAGCAGCTTAGTTACCGGGACTAGCGCATGGACCGGGGAGCTGTTTTTT. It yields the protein CASSLVTGTSAWTGELFF.

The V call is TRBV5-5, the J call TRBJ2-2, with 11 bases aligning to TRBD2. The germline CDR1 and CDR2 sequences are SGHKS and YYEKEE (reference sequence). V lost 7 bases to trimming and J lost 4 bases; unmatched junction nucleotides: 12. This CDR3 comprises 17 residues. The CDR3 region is CASSLHRLAGPTGELFF. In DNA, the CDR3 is TGTGCCAGCTCACTTCACAGACTAGCGGGGCCCACCGGGGAGCTGTTTTTT.

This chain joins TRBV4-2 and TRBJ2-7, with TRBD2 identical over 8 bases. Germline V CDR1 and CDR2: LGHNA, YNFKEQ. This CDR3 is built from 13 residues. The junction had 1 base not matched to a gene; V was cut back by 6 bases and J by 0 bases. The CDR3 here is CASRSGSSYEQYF. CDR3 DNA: TGTGCCAGCAGGAGCGGGAGCTCCTACGAGCAGTACTTC.

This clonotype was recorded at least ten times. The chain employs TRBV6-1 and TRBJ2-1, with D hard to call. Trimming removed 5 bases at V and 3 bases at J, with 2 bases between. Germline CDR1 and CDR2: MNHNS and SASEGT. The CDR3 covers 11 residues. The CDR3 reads CASSNYNEQFF. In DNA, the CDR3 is TGTGCCAGCAGTAACTACAATGAGCAGTTCTTC.

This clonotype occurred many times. This CDR3 reads CASSYAPLVATYEQYF. CDR3 nucleotide sequence: TGTGCCAGCAGTTACGCGCCACTAGTTGCGACCTACGAGCAGTACTTC. The rearrangement uses TRBV6-5 and TRBJ2-7; D is perhaps TRBD2 (5 bases). The germline V gene has CDR1 MNHEY and CDR2 SVGAGI. Trimming shortened V by 2 bases and J by 2 bases, and 16 bases separated the two germline ends. This CDR3 region has 16 residues.

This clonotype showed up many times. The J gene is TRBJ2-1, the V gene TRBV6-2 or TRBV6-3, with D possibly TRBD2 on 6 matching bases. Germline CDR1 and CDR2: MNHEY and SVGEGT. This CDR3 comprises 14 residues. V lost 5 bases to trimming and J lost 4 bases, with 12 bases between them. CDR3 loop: CASSRNREYNEQFF. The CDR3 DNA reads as TGTGCCAGCAGTCGGAACCGGGAGTACAATGAGCAGTTCTTC.

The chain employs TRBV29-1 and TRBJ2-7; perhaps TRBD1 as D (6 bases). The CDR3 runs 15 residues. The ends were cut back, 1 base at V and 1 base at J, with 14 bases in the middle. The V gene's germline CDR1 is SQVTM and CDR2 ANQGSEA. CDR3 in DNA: TGCAGCGTTGAAGCCGCCAGGGGTAGTTCCTACGAGCAGTACTTC. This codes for CSVEAARGSSYEQYF.

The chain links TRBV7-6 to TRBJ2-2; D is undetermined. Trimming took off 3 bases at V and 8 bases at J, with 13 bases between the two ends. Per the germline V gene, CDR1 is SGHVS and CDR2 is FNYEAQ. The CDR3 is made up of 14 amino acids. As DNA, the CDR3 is TGTGCCAGCAGCTTTCGACAATTGCAGGGGGAGCTGTTTTTT. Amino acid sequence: CASSFRQLQGELFF.

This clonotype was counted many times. The CDR3 DNA is TGTGCCAGCAGCTTCGATGTAGGGTCCTACAATGAGCAGTTCTTC. Amino acids: CASSFDVGSYNEQFF. The chain joins TRBV7-9 to TRBJ2-1; no clear D gene. Trimming cost V 3 bases and J 1 base, with 10 bases left between them. CDR1 and CDR2 (germline): SEHNR, FQNEAQ (reference sequence). This CDR3 has 15 amino acids.

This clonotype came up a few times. As DNA, the CDR3 is TGTGCCAGCAGCTTAGGCGGCAGACCCTACGAGCAGTACTTC. Translated, it gives CASSLGGRPYEQYF. The chain couples TRBV7-9 to TRBJ2-7; D is ambiguous. The V and J ends lost 1 base and 2 bases respectively, with 9 bases between them. The CDR3 sequence is 14 residues long. CDR1 SEHNR and CDR2 FQNEAQ come from the germline V gene (reference sequence).

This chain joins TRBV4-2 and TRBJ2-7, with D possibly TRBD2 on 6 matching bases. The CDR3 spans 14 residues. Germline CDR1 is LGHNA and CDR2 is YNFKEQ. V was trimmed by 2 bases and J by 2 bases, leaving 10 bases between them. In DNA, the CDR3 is TGTGCCAGCAGCCAACCCGGGAGTACCTACGAGCAGTACTTC. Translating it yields CASSQPGSTYEQYF.

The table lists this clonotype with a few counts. CDR3 region: CASSSPGGTNEKLFF. CDR3 nucleotides: TGTGCCAGCAGCTCTCCCGGAGGCACTAATGAAAAACTGTTTTTT. The chain recombines TRBV14 with TRBJ1-4; D gene uncertain. CDR3 size: 15 residues. V was shortened by 5 bases and J by 2 bases, with 12 bases between the two germline ends. Germline CDR1 and CDR2: SGHDN and FVKESK.

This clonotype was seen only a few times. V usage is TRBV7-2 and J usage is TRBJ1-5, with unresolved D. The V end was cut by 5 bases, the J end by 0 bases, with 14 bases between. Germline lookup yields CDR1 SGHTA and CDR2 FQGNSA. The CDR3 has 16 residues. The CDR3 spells CASSPASTSSNQPQHF. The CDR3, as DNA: TGTGCCAGCAGCCCCGCGTCGACATCTAGCAATCAGCCCCAGCATTTT.